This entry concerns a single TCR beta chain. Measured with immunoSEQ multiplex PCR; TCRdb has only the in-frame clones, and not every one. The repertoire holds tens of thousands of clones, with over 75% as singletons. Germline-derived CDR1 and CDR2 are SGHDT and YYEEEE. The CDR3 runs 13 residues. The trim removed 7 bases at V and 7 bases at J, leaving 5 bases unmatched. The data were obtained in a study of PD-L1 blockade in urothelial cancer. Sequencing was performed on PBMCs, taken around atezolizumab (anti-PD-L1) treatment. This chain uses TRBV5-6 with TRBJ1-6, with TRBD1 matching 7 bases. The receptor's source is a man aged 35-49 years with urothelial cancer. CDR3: CASGGTVNSPLHF. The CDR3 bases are TGTGCCAGCGGGGGGACAGTAAATTCACCCCTCCACTTT.